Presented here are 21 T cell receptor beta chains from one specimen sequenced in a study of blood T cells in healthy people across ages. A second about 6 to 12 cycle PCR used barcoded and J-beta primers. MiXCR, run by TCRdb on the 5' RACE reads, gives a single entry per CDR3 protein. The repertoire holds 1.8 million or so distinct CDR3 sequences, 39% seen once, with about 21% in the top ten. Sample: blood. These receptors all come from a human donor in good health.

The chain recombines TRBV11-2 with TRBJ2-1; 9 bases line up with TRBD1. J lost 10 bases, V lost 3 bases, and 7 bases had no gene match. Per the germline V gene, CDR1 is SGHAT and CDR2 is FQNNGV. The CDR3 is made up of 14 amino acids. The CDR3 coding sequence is TGTGCCAGCAGCTTGATCGGGACAGGGAAAGAGCAGTTCTTC. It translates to CASSLIGTGKEQFF.

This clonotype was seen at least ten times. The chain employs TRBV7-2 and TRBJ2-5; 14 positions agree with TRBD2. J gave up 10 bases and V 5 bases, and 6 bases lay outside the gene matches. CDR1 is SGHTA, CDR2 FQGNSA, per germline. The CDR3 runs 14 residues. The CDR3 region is CASSPGTSGGDQYF. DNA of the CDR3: TGTGCCAGCAGCCCAGGGACTAGCGGGGGAGACCAGTACTTC. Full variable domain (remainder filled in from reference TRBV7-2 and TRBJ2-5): GAGVSQSPSNKVTEKGKDVELRCDPISGHTALYWYRQSLGQGLEFLIYFQGNSAPDKSGLPSDRFSAERTGGSVSTLTIQRTQQEDSAVYLCASSPGTSGGDQYFGPGTRLLVL.

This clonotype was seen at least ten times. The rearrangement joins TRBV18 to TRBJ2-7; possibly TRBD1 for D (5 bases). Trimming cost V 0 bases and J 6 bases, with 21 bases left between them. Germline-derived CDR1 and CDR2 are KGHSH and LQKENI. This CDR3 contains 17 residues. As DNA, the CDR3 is TGTGCCAGCTCACCACCATCTCGATTCGGACATTATGGCGAGCAGTACTTC. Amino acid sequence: CASSPPSRFGHYGEQYF.

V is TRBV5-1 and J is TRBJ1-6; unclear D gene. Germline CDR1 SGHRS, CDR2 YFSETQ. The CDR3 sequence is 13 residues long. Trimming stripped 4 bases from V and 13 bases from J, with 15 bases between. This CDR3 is CASSPDGKDPLHF. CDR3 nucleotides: TGCGCCAGCAGCCCTGACGGGAAGGACCCCCTCCACTTT.

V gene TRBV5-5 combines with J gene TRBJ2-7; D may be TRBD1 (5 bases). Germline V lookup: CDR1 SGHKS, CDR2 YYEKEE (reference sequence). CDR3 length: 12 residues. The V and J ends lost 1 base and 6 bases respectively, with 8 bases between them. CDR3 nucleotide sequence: TGTGCCAGCAGCTTGTGGGGCGCCGAGCAGTACTTC. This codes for CASSLWGAEQYF.

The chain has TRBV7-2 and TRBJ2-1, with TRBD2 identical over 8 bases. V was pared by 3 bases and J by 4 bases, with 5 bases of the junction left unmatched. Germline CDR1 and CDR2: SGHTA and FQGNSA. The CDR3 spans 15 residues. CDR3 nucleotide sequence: TGTGCCAGCAGCTTCACGGCTAGCGGGTACAATGAGCAGTTCTTC. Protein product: CASSFTASGYNEQFF.

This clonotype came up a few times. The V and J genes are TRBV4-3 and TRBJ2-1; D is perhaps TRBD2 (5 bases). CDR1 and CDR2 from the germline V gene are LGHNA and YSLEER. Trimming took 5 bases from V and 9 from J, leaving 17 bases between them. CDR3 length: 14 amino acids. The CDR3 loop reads CASSESPREGEQFF. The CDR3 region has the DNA TGCGCCAGCAGCGAAAGCCCCCGAGAGGGTGAGCAGTTCTTC.

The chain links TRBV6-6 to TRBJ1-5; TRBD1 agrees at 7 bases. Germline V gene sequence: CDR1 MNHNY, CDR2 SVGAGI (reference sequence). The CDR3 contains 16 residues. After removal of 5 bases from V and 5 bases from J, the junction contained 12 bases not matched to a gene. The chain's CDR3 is CASSPRGGAGDQPQHF. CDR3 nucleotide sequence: TGTGCCAGCAGTCCCCGAGGGGGCGCCGGAGATCAGCCCCAGCATTTT.

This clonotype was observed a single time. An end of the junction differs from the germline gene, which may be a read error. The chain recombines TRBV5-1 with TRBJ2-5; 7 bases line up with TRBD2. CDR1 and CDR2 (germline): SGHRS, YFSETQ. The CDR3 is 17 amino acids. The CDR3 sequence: CASSLGLGGSDQGTQYF. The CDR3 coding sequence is TGCGCCAGCAGCTTGGGATTGGGAGGGAGTGACCAAGGGACCCAGTACTTC. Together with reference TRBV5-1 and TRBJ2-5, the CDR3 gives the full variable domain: KAGVTQTPRYLIKTRGQQVTLSCSPISGHRSVSWYQQTPGQGLQFLFEYFSETQRNKGNFPGRFSGRQFSNSRSEMNVSTLELGDSALYLCASSLGLGGSDQGTQYFGPGTRLLVL.

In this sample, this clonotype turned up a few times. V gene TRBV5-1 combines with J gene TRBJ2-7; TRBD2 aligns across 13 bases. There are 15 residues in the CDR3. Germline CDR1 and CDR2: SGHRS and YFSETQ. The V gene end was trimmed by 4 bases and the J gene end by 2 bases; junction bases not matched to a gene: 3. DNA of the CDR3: TGCGCCAGCAGCAAGACTAGCGGGGGGACCTACGAGCAGTACTTC. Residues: CASSKTSGGTYEQYF.

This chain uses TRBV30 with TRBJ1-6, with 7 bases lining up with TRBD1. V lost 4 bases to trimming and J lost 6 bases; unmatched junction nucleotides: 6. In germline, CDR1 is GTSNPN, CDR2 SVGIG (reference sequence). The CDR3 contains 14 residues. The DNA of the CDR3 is TGTGCCTGGATGGACGGACAGGTTAATTCACCCCTCCACTTT. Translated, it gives CAWMDGQVNSPLHF.

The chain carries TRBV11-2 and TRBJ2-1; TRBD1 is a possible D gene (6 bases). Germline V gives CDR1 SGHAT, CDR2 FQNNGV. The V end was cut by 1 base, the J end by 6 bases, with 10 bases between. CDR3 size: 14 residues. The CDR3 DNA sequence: TGTGCCAGCAGCTTAGTTGGGGGCTTCAATGAGCAGTTCTTC. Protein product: CASSLVGGFNEQFF.

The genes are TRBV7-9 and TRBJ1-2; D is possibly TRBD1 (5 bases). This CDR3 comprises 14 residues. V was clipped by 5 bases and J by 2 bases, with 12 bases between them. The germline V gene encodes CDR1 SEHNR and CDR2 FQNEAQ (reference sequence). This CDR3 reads CASSRPQGNYGYTF. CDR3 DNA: TGTGCCAGCAGCCGGCCCCAGGGAAACTATGGCTACACCTTC.

The chain's CDR3 is CASSLGEAGGNEQFF. The CDR3 nucleotides are TGTGCCAGCAGCTTAGGGGAGGCCGGTGGCAATGAGCAGTTCTTC. V is TRBV7-2 and J is TRBJ2-1; possibly TRBD2 for D (6 bases). Germline assignment: CDR1 SGHTA and CDR2 FQGNSA. This CDR3 has 15 amino acids. Trimming removed 1 base from V and 6 bases from J, with 13 bases in between.

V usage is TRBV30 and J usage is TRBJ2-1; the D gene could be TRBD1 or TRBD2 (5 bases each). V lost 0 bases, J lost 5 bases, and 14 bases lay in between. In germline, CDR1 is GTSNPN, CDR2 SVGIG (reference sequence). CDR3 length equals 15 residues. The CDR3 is CAWSVLGVVNNEQFF. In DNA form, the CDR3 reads TGTGCCTGGAGTGTACTAGGGGTAGTAAACAATGAGCAGTTCTTC.

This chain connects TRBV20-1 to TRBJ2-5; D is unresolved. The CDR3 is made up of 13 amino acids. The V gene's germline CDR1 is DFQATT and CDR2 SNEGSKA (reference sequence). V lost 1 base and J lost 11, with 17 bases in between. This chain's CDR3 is CSARGPDHNEQYF. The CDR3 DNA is TGCAGTGCTAGAGGGCCAGACCACAATGAGCAGTACTTC.

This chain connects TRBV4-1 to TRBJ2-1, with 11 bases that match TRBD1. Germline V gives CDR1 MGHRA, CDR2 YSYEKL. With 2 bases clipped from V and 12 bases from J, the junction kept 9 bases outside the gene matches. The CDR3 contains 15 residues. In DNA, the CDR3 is TGCGCCAGCAGCCAACGAGGGACAGGGGGTCATGGGCAGTTCTTC. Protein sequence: CASSQRGTGGHGQFF.

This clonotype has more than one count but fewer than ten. CDR3 protein: CASSPRRQGDEAFF. The CDR3 DNA reads as TGTGCCAGCAGCCCTAGGCGTCAGGGCGATGAAGCTTTCTTT. The rearrangement uses TRBV7-6 and TRBJ1-1, with TRBD1 as a possible D gene (5 bases). Germline CDR1 reads SGHVS; CDR2 reads FNYEAQ. V lost 5 bases, J lost 7 bases, and 17 bases lay in between. The CDR3 contains 14 residues.

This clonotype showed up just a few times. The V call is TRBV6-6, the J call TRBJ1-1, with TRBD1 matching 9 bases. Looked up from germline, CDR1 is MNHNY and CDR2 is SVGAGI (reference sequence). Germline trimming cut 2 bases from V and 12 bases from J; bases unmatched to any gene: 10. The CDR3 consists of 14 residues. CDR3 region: CASSYTIPGQGPFF. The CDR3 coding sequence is TGTGCCAGCAGTTACACAATACCGGGACAGGGCCCTTTCTTT.

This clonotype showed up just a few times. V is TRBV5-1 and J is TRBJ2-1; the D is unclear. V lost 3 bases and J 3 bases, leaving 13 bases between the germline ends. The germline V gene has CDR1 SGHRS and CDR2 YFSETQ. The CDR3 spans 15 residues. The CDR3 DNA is TGCGCCAGCAGCTGGGATAGCTTAAGCTACAATGAGCAGTTCTTC. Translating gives CASSWDSLSYNEQFF.

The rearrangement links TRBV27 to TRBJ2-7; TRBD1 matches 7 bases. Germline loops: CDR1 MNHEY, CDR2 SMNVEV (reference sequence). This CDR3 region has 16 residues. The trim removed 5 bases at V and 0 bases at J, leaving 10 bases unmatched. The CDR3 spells CASSEEQGKRSYEQYF. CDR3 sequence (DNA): TGTGCCAGCAGTGAAGAACAGGGGAAGCGCTCCTACGAGCAGTACTTC.